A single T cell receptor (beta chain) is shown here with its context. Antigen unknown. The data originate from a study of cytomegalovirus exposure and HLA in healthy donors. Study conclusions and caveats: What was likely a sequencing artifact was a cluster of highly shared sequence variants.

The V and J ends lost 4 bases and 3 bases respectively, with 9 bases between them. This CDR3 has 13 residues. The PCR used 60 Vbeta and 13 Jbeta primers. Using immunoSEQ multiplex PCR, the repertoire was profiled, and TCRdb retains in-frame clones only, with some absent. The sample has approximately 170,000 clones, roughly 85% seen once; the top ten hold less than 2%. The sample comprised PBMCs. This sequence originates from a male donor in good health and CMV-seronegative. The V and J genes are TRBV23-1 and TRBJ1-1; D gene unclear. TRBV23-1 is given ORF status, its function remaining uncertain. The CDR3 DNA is TGCGCCAGCAGTCTTATTCCGGACACTGAAGCTTTCTTT. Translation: CASSLIPDTEAFF.